The present T cell receptor beta chain was sequenced within a study of Graves' ophthalmopathy and Graves' hyperthyroidism. As for the study in general: Peripheral blood was collected at initial diagnosis, before any treatment. Study findings and constraints: It was with 70.59% sensitivity and 72% to 75% specificity that the model predicted ophthalmopathy progression.

This clonotype was detected ten times or more. Its antigen is unidentified. CDR3 length: 19 amino acids. The germline V gene has CDR1 MRHNA and CDR2 SNTAGT. V dropped 6 bases and J dropped 2; count of bases not matched to a gene: 14. Amplification of the TCR beta CDR3 regions used RNA transcripts (as template). An initial RT-PCR round employing HTBI primers preceded a second-round multiplex PCR. MiXCR, run by TCRdb on the multiplex PCR reads, gives a single entry per CDR3 protein. The repertoire holds 400,000 or so distinct CDR3 sequences, with over 15% as singletons. PBMCs were obtained from 8.5 to 10 ml of fresh peripheral blood.

The rearrangement joins TRBV6-4 to TRBJ2-2; 11 bases are a match to TRBD2. Sequenced sample: peripheral blood. The TCR originated in a woman aged 18-30 years with stable Graves' hyperthyroidism. The CDR3 DNA is TGTGCCAGCAGGCAATACCCTGGGCTAGCGGGGGGAAACACCGGGGAGCTGTTTTTT. Encoded protein: CASRQYPGLAGGNTGELFF.